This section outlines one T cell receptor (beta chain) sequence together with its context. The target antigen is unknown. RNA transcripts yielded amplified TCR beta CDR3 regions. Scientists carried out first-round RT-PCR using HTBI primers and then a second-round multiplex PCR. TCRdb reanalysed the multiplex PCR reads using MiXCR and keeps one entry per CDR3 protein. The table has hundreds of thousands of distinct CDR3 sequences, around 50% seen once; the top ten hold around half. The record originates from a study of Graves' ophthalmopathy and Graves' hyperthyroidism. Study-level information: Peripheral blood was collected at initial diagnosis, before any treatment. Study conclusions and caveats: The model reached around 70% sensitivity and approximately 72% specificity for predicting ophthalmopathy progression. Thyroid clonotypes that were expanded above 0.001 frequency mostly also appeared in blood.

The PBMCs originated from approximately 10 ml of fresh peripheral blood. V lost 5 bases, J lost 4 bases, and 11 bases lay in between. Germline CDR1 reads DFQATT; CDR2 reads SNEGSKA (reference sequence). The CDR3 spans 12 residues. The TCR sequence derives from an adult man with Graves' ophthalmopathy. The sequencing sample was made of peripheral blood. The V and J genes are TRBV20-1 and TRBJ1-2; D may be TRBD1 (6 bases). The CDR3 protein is CSAHREGYGYTF. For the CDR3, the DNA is TGCAGTGCTCACAGGGAGGGCTATGGCTACACCTTC.